Below, 6 T cell receptor beta chains from the same sample are listed, as sequenced in a study of persistence of HIV-infected CD4 T cells. Antigens of these TCRs are unknown. The stimulus was an HIV-1 Gag 15-mer peptide pool, around 1.1 ug/peptide/mL. Sorted nonresponding memory CD4+ T cells were CD40L-negative, CD69-negative, CD45RO-high. The immunoSEQ assay was version 4, run in survey mode. Using immunoSEQ multiplex PCR, the repertoire was profiled, and TCRdb retains in-frame clones only, with some absent. This sample has some 58,000 clones; over 60% occur once, and the top ten carry more than 1.5%. The material was CD4+ T cells sorted from PBMCs after approximately 20-hour stimulation, obtained from a patient who received antiretroviral therapy. Every receptor here comes from an adult man with HIV who was CMV-seropositive.

V and J are TRBV18 and TRBJ1-4, with 8 bases fitting TRBD1. CDR1 is KGHSH, CDR2 LQKENI, per germline. The length of the CDR3 is 15 residues. The V gene end was trimmed by 3 bases and the J gene end by 8 bases; junction bases not matched to a gene: 8. CDR3 in DNA: TGTGCCAGCTCACCGGACAGGGCACTCGAAGAAAAACTGTTTTTT. As protein: CASSPDRALEEKLFF.

The chain recombines TRBV15 with TRBJ1-4, with D unresolved. The CDR3 spans 17 residues. The germline V gene encodes CDR1 LNHNV and CDR2 YYDKDF (reference sequence). V lost 5 bases, J lost 2 bases, and 18 bases lay in between. DNA of the CDR3: TGTGCCACCAGCTCCCGTAGTATGGGTGCCACTAATGAAAAACTGTTTTTT. Its translation is CATSSRSMGATNEKLFF.

The genes are TRBV28 and TRBJ1-2; possible D gene TRBD1, 5 bases. This CDR3 is built from 15 residues. Trimming stripped 3 bases from V and 8 bases from J, with 19 bases between. CDR1 and CDR2 (germline): MDHEN, SYDVKM. DNA of the CDR3: TGTGCCAGCAGTTTCGGCGGGGGGTCCGTAAGCGGCTACACCTTC. This codes for CASSFGGGSVSGYTF.

V gene TRBV11-3 combines with J gene TRBJ2-2; D unclear. The germline V gene has CDR1 SGHNT and CDR2 YENEEA. V dropped 5 bases and J dropped 7 bases, with 17 bases sitting between them. The CDR3 is made up of 15 amino acids. In DNA form, the CDR3 reads TGTGCCAGCAGCCGCCAGACGGTCTTGGGCGGGGAGCTGTTTTTT. It yields the protein CASSRQTVLGGELFF. The variable domain in full, with the rest retrieved from reference TRBV11-3 and TRBJ2-2, is EAGVVQSPRYKIIEKKQPVAFWCNPISGHNTLYWYLQNLGQGPELLIRYENEEAVDDSQLPKDRFSAERLKGVDSTLKIQPAELGDSAVYLCASSRQTVLGGELFFGEGSRLTVL.

In its sample, this clone was seen once. V and J are TRBV3-1 (or the pseudogene TRBV3-2) and TRBJ2-1, with D possibly matching TRBD1 (7 bases). The CDR3 is 13 residues long. Trimming stripped 4 bases from V and 6 bases from J, with 10 bases between. From germline, CDR1 is LGHDT and CDR2 YNNKEL (reference sequence). Written as DNA, the CDR3 is TGTGCCAGCAGCCCAGGGGGGTCCAATGAGCAGTTCTTC. It codes for CASSPGGSNEQFF.

The rearrangement links TRBV6-1 to TRBJ2-7, with D possibly being TRBD1 (5 bases). The germline V and J ends were trimmed by 0 bases and 5 bases, with 17 bases remaining between them. CDR3 length: 16 residues. CDR1 and CDR2 from the germline V gene are MNHNS and SASEGT. The CDR3 DNA reads as TGTGCCAGCAGTGAAGCGCTCATGGGGCCAAGGGACGAGCAGTACTTC. It translates to CASSEALMGPRDEQYF.